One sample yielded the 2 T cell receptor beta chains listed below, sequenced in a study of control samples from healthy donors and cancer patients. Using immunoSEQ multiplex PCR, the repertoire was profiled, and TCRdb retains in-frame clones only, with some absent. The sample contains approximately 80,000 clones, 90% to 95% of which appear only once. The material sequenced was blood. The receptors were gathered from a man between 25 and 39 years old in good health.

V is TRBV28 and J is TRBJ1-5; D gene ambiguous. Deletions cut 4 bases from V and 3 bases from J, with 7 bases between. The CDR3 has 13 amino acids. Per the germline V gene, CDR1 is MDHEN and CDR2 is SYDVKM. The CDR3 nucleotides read TGTGCCAGCAGTTCCTCCTTCAATCAGCCCCAGCATTTT. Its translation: CASSSSFNQPQHF.

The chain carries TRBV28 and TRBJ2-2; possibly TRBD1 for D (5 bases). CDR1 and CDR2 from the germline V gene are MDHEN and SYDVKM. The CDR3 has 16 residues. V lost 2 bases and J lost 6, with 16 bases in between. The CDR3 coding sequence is TGTGCCAGCAGTTTAGCCCGGGCCAGGGTGGCCGGGGAGCTGTTTTTT. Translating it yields CASSLARARVAGELFF.